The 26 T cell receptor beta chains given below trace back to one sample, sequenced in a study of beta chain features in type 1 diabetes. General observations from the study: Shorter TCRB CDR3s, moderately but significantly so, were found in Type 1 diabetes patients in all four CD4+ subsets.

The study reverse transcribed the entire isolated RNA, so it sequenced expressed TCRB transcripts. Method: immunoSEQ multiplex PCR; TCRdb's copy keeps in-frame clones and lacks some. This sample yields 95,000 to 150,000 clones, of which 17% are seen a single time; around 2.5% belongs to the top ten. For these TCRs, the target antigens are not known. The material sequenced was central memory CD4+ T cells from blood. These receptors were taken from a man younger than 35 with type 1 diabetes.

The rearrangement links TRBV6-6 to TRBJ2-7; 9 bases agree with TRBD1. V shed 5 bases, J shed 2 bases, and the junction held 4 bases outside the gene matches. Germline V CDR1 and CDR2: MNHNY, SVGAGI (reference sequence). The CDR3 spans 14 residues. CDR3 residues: CASSDGTGPYEQYF. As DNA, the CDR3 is TGTGCCAGCAGTGACGGGACAGGGCCCTACGAGCAGTACTTC.

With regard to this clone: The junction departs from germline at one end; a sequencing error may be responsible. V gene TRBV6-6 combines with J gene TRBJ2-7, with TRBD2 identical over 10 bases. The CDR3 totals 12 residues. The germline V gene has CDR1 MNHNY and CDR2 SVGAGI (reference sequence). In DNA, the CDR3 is TGTGCCAGCAGTGGAGCCGGGACTAGCGAGAAGTTC. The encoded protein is CASSGAGTSEKF.

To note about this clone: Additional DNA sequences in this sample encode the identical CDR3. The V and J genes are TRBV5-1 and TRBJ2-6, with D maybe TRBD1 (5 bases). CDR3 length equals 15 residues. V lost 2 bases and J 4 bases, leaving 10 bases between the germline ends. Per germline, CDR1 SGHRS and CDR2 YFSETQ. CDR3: CASSFKGAGANVLTF. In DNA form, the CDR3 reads TGCGCCAGCAGCTTCAAAGGGGCGGGGGCCAACGTCCTGACTTTC.

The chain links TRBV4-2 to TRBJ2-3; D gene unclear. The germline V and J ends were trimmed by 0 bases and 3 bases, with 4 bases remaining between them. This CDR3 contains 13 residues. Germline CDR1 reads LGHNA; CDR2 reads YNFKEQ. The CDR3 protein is CASSQDRTDTQYF. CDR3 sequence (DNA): TGTGCCAGCAGCCAAGATCGGACAGATACGCAGTATTTT.

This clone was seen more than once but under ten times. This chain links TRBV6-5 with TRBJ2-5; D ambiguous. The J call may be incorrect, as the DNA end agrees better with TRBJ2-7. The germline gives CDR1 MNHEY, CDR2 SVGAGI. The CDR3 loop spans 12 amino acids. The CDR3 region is CASRGSSYEQYF. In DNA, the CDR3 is TGTGCCAGCAGGGGTTCCTCCTACGAGCAGTACTTC.

CDR3 residues: CASSQNLAGGQYQETQYF. The CDR3 DNA is TGCGCCAGCAGTCAGAACCTAGCGGGGGGACAGTACCAAGAGACCCAGTACTTC. The J gene is TRBJ2-5, the V gene TRBV23-1, with 11 bases aligning to TRBD2. TRBV23-1 qualifies as an ORF whose function is uncertain. The CDR3 is 18 residues long. The ends lost 3 bases at V and 0 bases at J; junction bases unmatched: 9.

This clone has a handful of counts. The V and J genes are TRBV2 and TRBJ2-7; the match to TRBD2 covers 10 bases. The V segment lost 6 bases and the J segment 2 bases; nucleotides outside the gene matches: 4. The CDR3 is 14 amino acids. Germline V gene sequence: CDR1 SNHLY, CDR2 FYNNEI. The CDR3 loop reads CASRWLAGAYEQYF. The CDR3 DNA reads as TGTGCCAGCAGGTGGCTAGCGGGGGCCTACGAGCAGTACTTC.

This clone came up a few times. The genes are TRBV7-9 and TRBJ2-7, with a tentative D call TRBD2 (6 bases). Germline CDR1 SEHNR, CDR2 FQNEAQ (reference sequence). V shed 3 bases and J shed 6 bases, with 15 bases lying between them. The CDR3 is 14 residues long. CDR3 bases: TGTGCCAGCAGCTTGGAGACTAGATTATCCGAGCAGTACTTC. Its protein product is CASSLETRLSEQYF.

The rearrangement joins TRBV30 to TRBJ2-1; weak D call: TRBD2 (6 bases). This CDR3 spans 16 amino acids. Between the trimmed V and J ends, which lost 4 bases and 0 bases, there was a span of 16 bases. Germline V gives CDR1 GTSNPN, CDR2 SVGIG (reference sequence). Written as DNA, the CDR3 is TGTGCCTGGAAAACTGCTAGCGCGGGCTCCTACAATGAGCAGTTCTTC. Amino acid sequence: CAWKTASAGSYNEQFF.

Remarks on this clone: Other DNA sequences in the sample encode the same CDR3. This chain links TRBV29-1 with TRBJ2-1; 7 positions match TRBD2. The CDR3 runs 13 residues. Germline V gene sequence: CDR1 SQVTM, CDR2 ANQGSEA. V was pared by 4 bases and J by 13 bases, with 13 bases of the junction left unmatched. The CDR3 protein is CSVGEGAAEEQFF. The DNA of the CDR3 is TGCAGCGTTGGGGAGGGAGCAGCGGAGGAACAGTTCTTC.

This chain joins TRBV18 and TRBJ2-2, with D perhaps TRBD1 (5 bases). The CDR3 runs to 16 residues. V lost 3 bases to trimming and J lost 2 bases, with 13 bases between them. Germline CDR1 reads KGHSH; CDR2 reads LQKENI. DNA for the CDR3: TGTGCCAGCTCACCTCCGGACACCTTAAACACCGGGGAGCTGTTTTTT. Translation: CASSPPDTLNTGELFF.

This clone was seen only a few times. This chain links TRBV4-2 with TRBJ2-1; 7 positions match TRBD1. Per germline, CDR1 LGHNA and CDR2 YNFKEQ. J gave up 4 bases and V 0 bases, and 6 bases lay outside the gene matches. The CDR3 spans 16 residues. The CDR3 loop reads CASSQDKGAIYNEQFF. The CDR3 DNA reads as TGTGCCAGCAGCCAAGATAAGGGGGCGATATACAATGAGCAGTTCTTC.

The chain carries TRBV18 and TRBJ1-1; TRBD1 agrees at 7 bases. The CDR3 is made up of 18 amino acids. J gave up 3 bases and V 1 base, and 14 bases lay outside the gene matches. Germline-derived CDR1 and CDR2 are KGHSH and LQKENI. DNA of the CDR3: TGTGCCAGCTCACCACGGGCAGGGGGTATGGTAACGGACACTGAAGCTTTCTTT. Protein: CASSPRAGGMVTDTEAFF.

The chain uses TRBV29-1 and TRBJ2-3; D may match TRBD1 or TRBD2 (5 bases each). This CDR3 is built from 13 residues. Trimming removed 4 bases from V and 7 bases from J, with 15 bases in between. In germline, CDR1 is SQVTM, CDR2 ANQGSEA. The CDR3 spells CSVGLMGPNTQYF. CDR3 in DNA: TGCAGCGTTGGACTAATGGGGCCTAATACGCAGTATTTT.

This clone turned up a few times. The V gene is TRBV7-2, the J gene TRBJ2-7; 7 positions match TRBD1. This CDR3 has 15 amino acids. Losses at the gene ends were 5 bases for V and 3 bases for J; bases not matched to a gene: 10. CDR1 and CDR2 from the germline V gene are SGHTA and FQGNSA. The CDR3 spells CASSPAGTAFYEQYF. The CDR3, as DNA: TGTGCCAGCAGCCCCGCCGGGACAGCTTTCTACGAGCAGTACTTC. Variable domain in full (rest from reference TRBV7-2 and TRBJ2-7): GAGVSQSPSNKVTEKGKDVELRCDPISGHTALYWYRQSLGQGLEFLIYFQGNSAPDKSGLPSDRFSAERTGGSVSTLTIQRTQQEDSAVYLCASSPAGTAFYEQYFGPGTRLTVT.

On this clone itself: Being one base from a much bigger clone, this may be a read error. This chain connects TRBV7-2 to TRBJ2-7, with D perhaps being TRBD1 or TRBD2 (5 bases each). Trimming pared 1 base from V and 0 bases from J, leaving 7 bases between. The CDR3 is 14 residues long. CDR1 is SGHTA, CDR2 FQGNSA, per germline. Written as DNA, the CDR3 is TGTGCCAGCAGCTTAGAGGGGAGCTCCTACGAGCAGTACTTC. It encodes CASSLEGSSYEQYF. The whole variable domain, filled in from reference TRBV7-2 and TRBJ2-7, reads GAGVSQSPSNKVTEKGKDVELRCDPISGHTALYWYRQSLGQGLEFLIYFQGNSAPDKSGLPSDRFSAERTGGSVSTLTIQRTQQEDSAVYLCASSLEGSSYEQYFGPGTRLTVT.

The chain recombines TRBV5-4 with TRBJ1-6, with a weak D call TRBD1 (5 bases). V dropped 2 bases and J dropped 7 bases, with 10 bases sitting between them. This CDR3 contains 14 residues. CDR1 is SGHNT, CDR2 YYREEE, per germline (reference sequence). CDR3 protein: CASSLAGNNSPLHF. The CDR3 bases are TGTGCCAGCAGCTTAGCAGGGAACAATTCACCCCTCCACTTT.

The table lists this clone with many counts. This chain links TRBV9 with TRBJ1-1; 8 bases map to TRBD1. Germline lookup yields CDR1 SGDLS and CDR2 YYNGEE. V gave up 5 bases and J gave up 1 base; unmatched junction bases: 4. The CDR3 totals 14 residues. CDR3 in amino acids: CASSPGGRNTEAFF. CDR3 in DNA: TGTGCCAGCAGTCCAGGGGGCCGGAACACTGAAGCTTTCTTT.

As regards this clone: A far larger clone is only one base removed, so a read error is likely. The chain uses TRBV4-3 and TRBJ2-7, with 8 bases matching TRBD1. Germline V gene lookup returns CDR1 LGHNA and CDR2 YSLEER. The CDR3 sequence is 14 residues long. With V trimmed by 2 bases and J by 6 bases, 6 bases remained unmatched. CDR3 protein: CASSQPDRVGEQYF. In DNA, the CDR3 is TGCGCCAGCAGCCAACCGGACAGGGTAGGCGAGCAGTACTTC.

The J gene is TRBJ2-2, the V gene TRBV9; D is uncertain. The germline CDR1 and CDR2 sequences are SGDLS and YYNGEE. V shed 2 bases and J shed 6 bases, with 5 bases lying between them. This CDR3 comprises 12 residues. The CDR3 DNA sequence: TGTGCCAGCAGCGTTATGGCCGGGGAGCTGTTTTTT. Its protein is CASSVMAGELFF.

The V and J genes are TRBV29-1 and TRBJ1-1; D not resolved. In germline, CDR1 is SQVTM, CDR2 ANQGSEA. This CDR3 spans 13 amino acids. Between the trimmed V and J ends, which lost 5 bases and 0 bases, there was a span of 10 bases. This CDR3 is CSVLRELNTEAFF. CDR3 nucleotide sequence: TGCAGCGTTTTGCGGGAGTTGAACACTGAAGCTTTCTTT.

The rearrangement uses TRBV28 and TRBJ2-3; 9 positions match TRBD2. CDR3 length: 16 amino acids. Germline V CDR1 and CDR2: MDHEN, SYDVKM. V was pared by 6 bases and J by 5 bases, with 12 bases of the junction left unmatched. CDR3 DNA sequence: TGTGCCAGCAGCCGCAAGCGGGGGGCGCGGGGAGATACGCAGTATTTT. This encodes CASSRKRGARGDTQYF.

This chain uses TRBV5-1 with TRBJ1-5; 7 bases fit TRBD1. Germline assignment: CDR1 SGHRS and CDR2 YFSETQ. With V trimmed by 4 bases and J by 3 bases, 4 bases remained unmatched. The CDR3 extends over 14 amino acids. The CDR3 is CASSQGQPNQPQHF. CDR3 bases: TGCGCCAGCAGCCAGGGACAGCCCAATCAGCCCCAGCATTTT.

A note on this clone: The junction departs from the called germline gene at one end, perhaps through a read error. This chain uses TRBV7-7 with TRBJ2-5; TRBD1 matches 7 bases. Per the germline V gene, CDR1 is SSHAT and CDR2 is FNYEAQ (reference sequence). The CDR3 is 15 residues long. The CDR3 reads CASSRQGLYQETQYF. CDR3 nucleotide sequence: TGTGCTAGCAGCCGACAGGGCCTGTACCAAGAGACCCAGTACTTC.

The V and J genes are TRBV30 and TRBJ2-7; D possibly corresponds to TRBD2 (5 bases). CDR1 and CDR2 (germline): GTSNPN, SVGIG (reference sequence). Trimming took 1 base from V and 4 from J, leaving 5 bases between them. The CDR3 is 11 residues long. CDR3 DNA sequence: TGTGCCTGGAGTGGAGGGTACGAGCAGTACTTC. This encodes CAWSGGYEQYF.

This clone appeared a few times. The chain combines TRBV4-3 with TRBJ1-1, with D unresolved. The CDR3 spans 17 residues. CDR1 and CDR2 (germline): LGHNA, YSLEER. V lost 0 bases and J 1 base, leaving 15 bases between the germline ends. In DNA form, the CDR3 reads TGCGCCAGCAGCCAAGACTTAAGTGGGCAGGAGAACACTGAAGCTTTCTTT. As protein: CASSQDLSGQENTEAFF.